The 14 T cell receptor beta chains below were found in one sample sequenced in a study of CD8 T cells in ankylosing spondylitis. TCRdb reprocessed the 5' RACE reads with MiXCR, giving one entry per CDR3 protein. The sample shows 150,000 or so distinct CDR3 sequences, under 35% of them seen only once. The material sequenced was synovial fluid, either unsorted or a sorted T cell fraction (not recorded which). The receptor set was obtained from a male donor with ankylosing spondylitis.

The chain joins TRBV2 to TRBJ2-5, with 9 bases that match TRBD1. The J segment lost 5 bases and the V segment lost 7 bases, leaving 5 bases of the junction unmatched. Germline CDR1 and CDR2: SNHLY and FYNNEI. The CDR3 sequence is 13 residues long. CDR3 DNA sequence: TGTGCCAGCACGGGACAGGGTGGCGAGACCCAGTACTTC. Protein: CASTGQGGETQYF.

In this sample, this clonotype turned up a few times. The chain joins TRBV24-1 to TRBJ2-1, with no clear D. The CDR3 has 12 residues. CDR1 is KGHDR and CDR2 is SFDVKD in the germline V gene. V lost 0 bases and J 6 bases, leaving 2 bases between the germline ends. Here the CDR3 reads CATSDLANEQFF. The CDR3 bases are TGTGCCACCAGTGATTTGGCCAATGAGCAGTTCTTC.

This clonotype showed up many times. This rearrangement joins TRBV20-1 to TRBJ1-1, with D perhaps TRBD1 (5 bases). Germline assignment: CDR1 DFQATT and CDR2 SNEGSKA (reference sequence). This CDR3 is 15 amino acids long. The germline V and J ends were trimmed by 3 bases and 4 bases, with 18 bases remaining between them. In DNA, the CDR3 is TGCAGTGCTAGTACGCTGGCAGGGCTTTTCACTGAAGCTTTCTTT. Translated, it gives CSASTLAGLFTEAFF.

The CDR3: CASSLVPKSSYNEQFF. Written as DNA, the CDR3 is TGCGCCAGCAGCTTGGTTCCCAAGAGCTCCTACAATGAGCAGTTCTTC. The gene calls are TRBV5-1 and TRBJ2-1, with no clear D. This CDR3 is built from 16 residues. Germline CDR1 SGHRS, CDR2 YFSETQ. V gave up 0 bases and J gave up 0 bases, with 10 bases separating them.

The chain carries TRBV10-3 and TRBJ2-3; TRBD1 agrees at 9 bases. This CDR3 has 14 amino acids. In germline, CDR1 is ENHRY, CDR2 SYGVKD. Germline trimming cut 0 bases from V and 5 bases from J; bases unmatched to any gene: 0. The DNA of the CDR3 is TGTGCCATCAGTGAGTCGGACAGGGGAGATACGCAGTATTTT. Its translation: CAISESDRGDTQYF.

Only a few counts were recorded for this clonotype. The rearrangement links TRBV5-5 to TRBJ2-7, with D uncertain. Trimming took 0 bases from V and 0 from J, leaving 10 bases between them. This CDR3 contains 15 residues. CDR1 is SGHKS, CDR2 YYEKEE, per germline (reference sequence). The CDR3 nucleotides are TGTGCCAGCAGCTTGGGAGTTGACATCTCCTACGAGCAGTACTTC. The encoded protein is CASSLGVDISYEQYF.

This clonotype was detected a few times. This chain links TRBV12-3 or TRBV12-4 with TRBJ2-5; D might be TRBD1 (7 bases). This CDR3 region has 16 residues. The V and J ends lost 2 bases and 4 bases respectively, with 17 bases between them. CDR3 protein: CASSLRAGGLAETQYF. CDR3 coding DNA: TGTGCCAGCAGTTTAAGGGCAGGGGGGCTGGCAGAGACCCAGTACTTC.

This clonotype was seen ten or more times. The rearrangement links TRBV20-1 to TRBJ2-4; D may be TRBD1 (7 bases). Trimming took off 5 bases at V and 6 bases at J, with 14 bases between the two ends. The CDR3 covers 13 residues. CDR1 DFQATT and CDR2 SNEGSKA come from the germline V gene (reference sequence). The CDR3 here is CSAGGGAGNIQYF. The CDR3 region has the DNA TGCAGTGCTGGAGGGGGCGCGGGAAACATTCAGTACTTC.

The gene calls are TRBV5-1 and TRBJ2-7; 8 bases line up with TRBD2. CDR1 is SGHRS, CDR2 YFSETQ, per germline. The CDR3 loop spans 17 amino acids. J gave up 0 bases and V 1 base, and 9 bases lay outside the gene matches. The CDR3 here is CASSLMASGTSSYEQYF. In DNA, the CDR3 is TGCGCCAGCAGCTTGATGGCCTCCGGGACTAGCTCCTACGAGCAGTACTTC.

The CDR3: CASSWGPYNEQFF. CDR3 DNA sequence: TGTGCCAGCAGTTGGGGACCATACAATGAGCAGTTCTTC. This chain joins TRBV12-3 or TRBV12-4 and TRBJ2-1, with D perhaps matching TRBD1 or TRBD2 (5 bases each). V was trimmed by 4 bases and J by 4 bases, leaving 8 bases between them. CDR3 size: 13 residues.

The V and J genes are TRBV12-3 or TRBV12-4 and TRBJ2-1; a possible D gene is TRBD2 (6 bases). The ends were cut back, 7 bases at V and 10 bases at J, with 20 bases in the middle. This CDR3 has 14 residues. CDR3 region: CASTPGGKVGEQFF. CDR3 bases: TGTGCCAGCACCCCAGGCGGGAAGGTAGGGGAGCAGTTCTTC.

The CDR3 region has the DNA TGTGCCAGCAGTTTTGGACAGTATAATTCACCCCTCCACTTT. This translates into CASSFGQYNSPLHF. This chain links TRBV12-3 or TRBV12-4 with TRBJ1-6; possibly TRBD1 for D (6 bases). This CDR3 is built from 14 residues. Trimming removed 3 bases from V and 4 bases from J, with 7 bases in between.

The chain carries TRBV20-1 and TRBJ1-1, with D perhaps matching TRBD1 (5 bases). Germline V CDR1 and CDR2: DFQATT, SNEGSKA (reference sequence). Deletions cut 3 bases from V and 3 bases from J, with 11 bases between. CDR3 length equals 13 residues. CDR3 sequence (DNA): TGCAGTGCTAGCGGCAGGGCAGACACTGAAGCTTTCTTT. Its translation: CSASGRADTEAFF.

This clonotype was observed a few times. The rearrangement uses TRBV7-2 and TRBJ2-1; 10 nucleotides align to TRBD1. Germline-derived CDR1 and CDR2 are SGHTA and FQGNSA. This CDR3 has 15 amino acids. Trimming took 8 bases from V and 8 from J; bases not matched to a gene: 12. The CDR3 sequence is CASGQGGGPFYEQFF. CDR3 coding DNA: TGTGCCAGCGGACAGGGGGGAGGGCCGTTCTATGAGCAGTTCTTC.